Below, 25 T cell receptor beta chains from the same sample are listed, as sequenced in a study of T-cell reconstitution after alpha-beta-depleted transplantation in children. Unique molecular identifiers were used to barcode this TCRbeta library. TCRdb passed the PCR reads through MiXCR, listing each CDR3 protein once. The sample gives approximately 200,000 distinct CDR3 sequences, less than 15% of which show up once; roughly 13% is in the top ten. This material consisted of PBMCs from the stem cell graft donor, taken from the stem cell graft. These receptors were taken from a human donor who donated a stem cell graft to a child with acute lymphoblastic leukemia.

This chain uses TRBV2 with TRBJ2-7; 7 nucleotides agree with TRBD2. Germline trimming cut 4 bases from V and 1 base from J; bases unmatched to any gene: 7. The CDR3 is 15 amino acids. Germline CDR1 reads SNHLY; CDR2 reads FYNNEI. The CDR3 loop is CASSAEGGASYEQYF. As DNA, the CDR3 is TGTGCCAGCAGTGCGGAGGGAGGGGCTTCCTACGAGCAGTACTTC.

This clonotype was counted many times. V and J are TRBV7-8 and TRBJ2-3; D is ambiguous. This CDR3 is 13 amino acids long. The germline V gene encodes CDR1 SGHVS and CDR2 FQNEAQ. V was cut by 5 bases and J by 5 bases, with 11 bases left in between. The CDR3 coding sequence is TGTGCCAGCAGCCTTAGACTTGGAGATACGCAGTATTTT. This translates into CASSLRLGDTQYF.

The sample holds many counts of this clonotype. V gene TRBV29-1 combines with J gene TRBJ2-7, with D tentatively TRBD1 (7 bases). Trimming cost V 5 bases and J 6 bases, with 20 bases left between them. This CDR3 spans 14 amino acids. Germline V gene data show CDR1 as SQVTM and CDR2 as ANQGSEA. DNA of the CDR3: TGCAGCGTTCAACCAGGGGGGACAGTAGCCGAGCAGTACTTC. This sequence encodes CSVQPGGTVAEQYF.

This sequence joins TRBV28 and TRBJ2-7; maybe TRBD1 (6 bases). Looked up from germline, CDR1 is MDHEN and CDR2 is SYDVKM. This CDR3 has 14 amino acids. Trimming removed 5 bases from V and 3 bases from J, with 14 bases in between. The CDR3 coding sequence is TGTGCCAGCAGTGGGCAGGGGAGAGACTACGAGCAGTACTTC. Translated: CASSGQGRDYEQYF.

This clonotype was seen many times. The chain joins TRBV20-1 to TRBJ2-1, with D perhaps matching TRBD1 or TRBD2 (5 bases each). Trimming left V 6 bases short and J 7 bases short, with 13 bases between. Germline V CDR1 and CDR2: DFQATT, SNEGSKA (reference sequence). CDR3 length: 12 amino acids. The CDR3 DNA reads as TGCAGTGCAGCCGTGGGGGTAAATGAGCAGTTCTTC. It codes for CSAAVGVNEQFF.

There are many counts of this clonotype. The gene calls are TRBV12-3 or TRBV12-4 and TRBJ2-1; possible D gene TRBD1, 7 bases. The CDR3 has 15 residues. Trimming took off 6 bases at V and 2 bases at J, with 14 bases between the two ends. This CDR3 reads CASRTRQGPYNEQFF. CDR3 nucleotides: TGTGCCAGCAGGACTAGACAGGGCCCCTACAATGAGCAGTTCTTC.

This clonotype was observed many times. V gene TRBV12-3 or TRBV12-4 combines with J gene TRBJ1-6; TRBD1 might be the D (5 bases). The CDR3 runs 14 residues. The V gene lost 6 bases and the J gene lost 10 bases, with 16 bases spanning the gap. This CDR3 is CASRRQSPGSPLHF. The CDR3, as DNA: TGTGCCAGCAGAAGACAGTCGCCCGGGTCACCCCTCCACTTT.

This clonotype was counted ten times or more. The chain uses TRBV5-5 and TRBJ2-7; 7 bases match TRBD1. CDR1 and CDR2 from the germline V gene are SGHKS and YYEKEE (reference sequence). The CDR3 is 13 residues long. Trimming at V came to 3 bases and at J to 2 bases, leaving 2 bases not matched to a gene. The CDR3 is CASSWDRPYEQYF. DNA of the CDR3: TGTGCCAGCAGCTGGGACAGACCCTACGAGCAGTACTTC.

The CDR3 spells CASSMRGTGRGYEQYF. For the CDR3, the DNA is TGTGCCAGCAGTATGAGAGGGACAGGTAGGGGATACGAGCAGTACTTC. The chain links TRBV5-8 to TRBJ2-7; TRBD1 matches 8 bases. The V segment lost 5 bases and the J segment 4 bases; nucleotides outside the gene matches: 14. The germline CDR1 and CDR2 sequences are SGHTS and YDEGEE. The CDR3 is 16 amino acids.

This clonotype was counted at least ten times. The chain is built from TRBV20-1 and TRBJ2-5, with TRBD1 matching over 7 bases. The CDR3 covers 13 residues. Per germline, CDR1 DFQATT and CDR2 SNEGSKA (reference sequence). Trimming at V came to 5 bases and at J to 5 bases, leaving 8 bases not matched to a gene. CDR3 amino acids: CSAFSDRAETQYF. CDR3 sequence (DNA): TGCAGTGCTTTCAGCGACAGGGCGGAGACCCAGTACTTC.

This clonotype was detected ten times or more. J is TRBJ1-1 and V is TRBV20-1; the match to TRBD1 covers 7 bases. The germline V gene encodes CDR1 DFQATT and CDR2 SNEGSKA (reference sequence). The J segment lost 0 bases and the V segment lost 1 base, leaving 8 bases of the junction unmatched. There are 16 residues in the CDR3. The CDR3, as DNA: TGCAGTGCTAGAGCTCGGGACAGAGTACTGAACACTGAAGCTTTCTTT. Residues: CSARARDRVLNTEAFF.

In this sample, this clonotype turned up a few times. The V call is TRBV20-1, the J call TRBJ2-3; TRBD2 aligns across 14 bases. J lost 5 bases, V lost 5 bases, and 9 bases had no gene match. Germline loops: CDR1 DFQATT, CDR2 SNEGSKA (reference sequence). The CDR3 covers 16 residues. Here the CDR3 reads CSAHSGLAGAGDTQYF. DNA for the CDR3: TGCAGTGCTCATTCGGGACTAGCGGGAGCTGGAGATACGCAGTATTTT.

This clonotype has a count of ten or more. V and J are TRBV29-1 and TRBJ2-7; TRBD2 is a possible D gene (7 bases). Germline V gene sequence: CDR1 SQVTM, CDR2 ANQGSEA. V was shortened by 7 bases and J by 3 bases, with 13 bases between the two germline ends. This CDR3 has 12 amino acids. The chain's CDR3 is CSGGGHVYEQYF. Here the CDR3 DNA reads TGCAGCGGGGGGGGACACGTCTACGAGCAGTACTTC.

This clonotype was recorded at least ten times. V and J are TRBV24-1 and TRBJ2-1, with 10 bases lining up with TRBD2. CDR3 length: 17 amino acids. With V trimmed by 4 bases and J by 4 bases, 9 bases remained unmatched. In germline, CDR1 is KGHDR, CDR2 SFDVKD. CDR3 DNA sequence: TGTGCCACCAGTGAAGCCTCTAGCGGGAGTGGTTACAATGAGCAGTTCTTC. It is translated as CATSEASSGSGYNEQFF.

At least ten counts were recorded for this clonotype. The J gene is TRBJ2-7, the V gene TRBV12-3 or TRBV12-4; TRBD1 is a possible D gene (7 bases). V was clipped by 2 bases and J by 7 bases, with 18 bases between them. The CDR3 length is 15 residues. CDR3 region: CASSLRAGGTREQYF. Here the CDR3 DNA reads TGTGCCAGCAGTTTACGGGCAGGGGGGACGAGGGAGCAGTACTTC.

There are many counts of this clonotype. This chain uses TRBV29-1 with TRBJ2-7; 8 bases align to TRBD1. Germline V lookup: CDR1 SQVTM, CDR2 ANQGSEA. The CDR3 contains 16 residues. The trim removed 7 bases at V and 3 bases at J, leaving 17 bases unmatched. The CDR3 coding sequence is TGCAGCGCCTCCGGGACAGGAGCACCCCCCTACTACGAGCAGTACTTC. Amino acids: CSASGTGAPPYYEQYF.

This clonotype was picked up many times. The chain carries TRBV5-1 and TRBJ2-7; 11 bases match TRBD2. Germline V gene sequence: CDR1 SGHRS, CDR2 YFSETQ. Trimming cost V 0 bases and J 7 bases; bases outside gene matches: 6. The CDR3 runs to 15 residues. The CDR3 region has the DNA TGCGCCAGCAGCTTGGAACTAGCGGGAGTGGATGAGCAGTACTTC. Residues: CASSLELAGVDEQYF.

In its sample, this clonotype was seen a few times. The chain couples TRBV7-9 to TRBJ2-7, with 8 nucleotides matching TRBD1. Trimming at V came to 7 bases and at J to 3 bases, leaving 8 bases not matched to a gene. The V gene's germline CDR1 is SEHNR and CDR2 FQNEAQ (reference sequence). The CDR3 length is 14 residues. In DNA form, the CDR3 reads TGTGCCAGCATCCTCGGACAGGGAATCTACGAGCAGTACTTC. It encodes CASILGQGIYEQYF.

The V and J genes are TRBV12-3 or TRBV12-4 and TRBJ2-7; no firm D call. Between the trimmed V and J ends, which lost 3 bases and 3 bases, there was a span of 21 bases. The CDR3 is 17 amino acids. The CDR3 reads CASSFGPAPTPDYEQYF. The CDR3 nucleotides are TGTGCCAGCAGTTTCGGACCAGCTCCGACACCCGACTACGAGCAGTACTTC.

This clonotype has a count of ten or more. The chain is built from TRBV12-3 or TRBV12-4 and TRBJ1-3, with TRBD1 identical over 8 bases. The CDR3 runs 15 residues. J lost 3 bases, V lost 7 bases, and 8 bases had no gene match. CDR3 residues: CASTPDREGGNTIYF. As DNA, the CDR3 is TGTGCCAGCACCCCGGACAGGGAAGGTGGAAACACCATATATTTT.

The chain has TRBV29-1 and TRBJ2-2; weak D call: TRBD2 (6 bases). The V end lost 4 bases, the J end lost 5 bases, and 11 bases lay between the germline ends. The CDR3 runs to 13 residues. CDR1 is SQVTM, CDR2 ANQGSEA, per germline. Written as DNA, the CDR3 is TGCAGCGTTGTACTAGCAAGAACCGGGGAGCTGTTTTTT. Encoded protein: CSVVLARTGELFF.

This sequence joins TRBV12-3 or TRBV12-4 and TRBJ2-4, with 8 positions matching TRBD1. V lost 6 bases and J lost 7; bases outside the gene matches: 23. The CDR3 sequence is 19 residues long. This CDR3 reads CASRPDRVNPGLNDNIQYF. In nucleotides, the CDR3 is TGTGCCAGCAGACCGGACAGGGTGAATCCGGGACTTAATGACAACATTCAGTACTTC.

The chain uses TRBV11-2 and TRBJ1-1; 7 bases are shared with TRBD1. From germline, CDR1 is SGHAT and CDR2 FQNNGV. This CDR3 has 15 amino acids. The trim removed 5 bases at V and 5 bases at J, leaving 11 bases unmatched. The CDR3 is CASSKGTAGLTEAFF. The CDR3 DNA reads as TGTGCCAGCAGCAAGGGGACAGCGGGTTTGACTGAAGCTTTCTTT.

The chain has TRBV11-3 and TRBJ2-1; 8 nucleotides match TRBD2. Germline V CDR1 and CDR2: SGHNT, YENEEA. The CDR3 is 17 residues long. V lost 1 base to trimming and J lost 3 bases; unmatched junction nucleotides: 8. The CDR3 bases are TGTGCCAGCAGCTTAGTCTATGGGACTAGAGACTACAATGAGCAGTTCTTC. Translated, it gives CASSLVYGTRDYNEQFF.

This clonotype has a count of ten or more. The V call is TRBV5-1, the J call TRBJ1-2; 7 bases agree with TRBD1. Trimming at V came to 0 bases and at J to 8 bases, leaving 10 bases not matched to a gene. Per the germline V gene, CDR1 is SGHRS and CDR2 is YFSETQ. CDR3 size: 15 residues. CDR3 coding DNA: TGCGCCAGCAGCTTGGTTGCAGGGGGACTTACCGGCTACACCTTC. As protein: CASSLVAGGLTGYTF.